The following is a T cell receptor delta chain sequence with its context. The table lists this clone with a few counts. Which antigen it targets is not known. This likely reflects a read error, since a far larger clone is one base away. Other DNA sequences in this sample translate to the same CDR3. The data originate from a study of DNA immune sequencing with unique molecular identifiers (dated by TCRdb to about 2020). In the study overall: Using immunomagnetic cell separation, gammadelta T cells were enriched from buffy coats, and the genomic DNA of these cells was sequenced. All donors were healthy individuals, and fewer than 13 of the donors were profiled using sorted gammadelta T cells from peripheral blood. The method was validated on synthetic reference molecules and on blood samples from healthy individuals. gammadelta T cells were enriched from PBMC of some 11 healthy individuals by fluorescence-activated cell sorting. The study developed and validated an ultrasensitive DNA-based TRD repertoire sequencing method using PCR-introduced unique molecular identifiers. To compare enriched and non-enriched samples, 85 to 100 ng of enriched gammadelta T-cell DNA and 1 ug of non-enriched PBMC DNA were sequenced. Overall study results and their limits: The primer-based approach cannot detect novel TRD sequences that are not targeted by the primers. TRDV2 paired with TRDJ1 was the most common TRD rearrangement among clonotypes in healthy donors. Healthy donors differed in TRD repertoire diversity, and several donors were highly oligoclonal, meaning the top 5 clonotypes made up more than half of productive molecules.

Libraries came from multiplex PCR. A 32-plex assay amplified the genomic DNA, with primers for all 8 TRDV and 4 TRDJ genes spanning the CDR3. A 12-nucleotide UMI was added during about 3 barcoding PCR cycles, followed by a second PCR with Illumina adapter primers. Libraries were purified with AMPure XP beads and quality-checked on a Fragment Analyzer with the HS NGS Fragment kit. An Illumina MiniSeq mid-output kit with approximately 21% PhiX and 150 cycles of paired-end reads was used for sequencing. The authors' analysis ran thus. MIGEC version 1.2.9 was used to process the reads, grouping reads by UMI and building error-corrected consensus sequences. Post-processing used modified VDJtools version 1.2.1 scripts and the tcR R package. TCRdb called clones afresh from the public reads with CATT; identical DNA rows were later merged. The authors' filters were not applied to this entry. The sample table shows approximately 2,500 delta-chain clones, and 14% are seen once. The leading ten clones occupy approximately 53% of the sample.

Trimming takes 3 bases off V and 2 bases off J; junction bases not matched to a gene: 18. From a lookup of the germline V gene, CDR1 and CDR2 are GEAIGNYY and EKD. From cysteine to phenylalanine, the CDR3 is 20 amino acids long. Here the CDR3 DNA is all that survives: 60 bases in frame from base 1. Recombination joined TRDV2 with TRDJ1, with 12 bases matching TRDD3. Sequencing input: gamma-delta T cells enriched from blood buffy coat, or unenriched PBMCs (not recorded which). The receptor comes from a human donor in good health. The bases are TGTGCCTGTGACCCCCTCGTACTGGGGGATACAGGGCCGGATACCGATAAACTCATCTTT. Translated, this gives CACDPLVLGDTGPDTDKLIF.